The clone carrying this T cell receptor (beta chain) was counted only a few times. Construction of the TCRbeta library involved unique molecular identifiers. TCRdb itself ran the PCR reads through MiXCR, one entry per CDR3 protein. This table has 400,000 to 500,000 distinct CDR3 sequences, approximately 11% appearing once. V dropped 7 bases and J dropped 4 bases, with 16 bases sitting between them. The germline CDR1 and CDR2 sequences are LNHDA and SQIVND (reference sequence). The CDR3 loop spans 15 amino acids. This sample was taken from a study of T-cell reconstitution after alpha-beta-depleted transplantation in children.

The chain has TRBV19 and TRBJ2-2; D is uncertain. The source material was PBMCs from the stem cell graft donor, sampled from the stem cell graft. The receptor comes from a human donor who donated a stem cell graft to a child with acute myeloid leukemia. The CDR3 DNA reads TGTGCCAGTACTCCCCGCAGTAGCCTCACCGGGGAGCTGTTTTTT. It translates to CASTPRSSLTGELFF.